Shown below are 7 T cell receptor beta chains from a single sample sequenced in a study of radiation and T cells in renal cell carcinoma (dated by TCRdb to about 2020). The library was prepared using the immunoSEQ multiplex PCR assay. The table was pulled from immuneACCESS by TCRdb, which kept in-frame rearrangements only. Such tables lose some clones; where checked, under half of the loss comes from unresolved V genes, and the rest has no known cause. This sample has some 100,000 clones in its table, and 70% to 85% of those were observed once. The ten largest clones take up approximately 7.8% of the sample. The meaning of the sample's time point label: blood 4 weeks post-SBRT, at nephrectomy. Taken with the paper, the label for treatment or condition translates to: 15 Gy SBRT to primary tumor, nephrectomy 4 weeks later. The input for sequencing was blood, taken from a patient whose treatment included radiotherapy and nephrectomy. These receptors came from a man aged 60-69 years with renal cell carcinoma.

V gene TRBV25-1 combines with J gene TRBJ2-6, with a tentative D call TRBD1 (5 bases). This CDR3 comprises 18 residues. Germline V lookup: CDR1 MGHDK, CDR2 SYGVNS. Trimming cost V 3 bases and J 5 bases, with 20 bases left between them. The CDR3 sequence: CASSDFKAGQSRANVLTF. CDR3 in DNA: TGTGCCAGCAGTGATTTTAAAGCTGGACAAAGTCGGGCCAACGTCCTGACTTTC. The full variable domain, in which reference TRBV25-1 and TRBJ2-6 provide the parts outside the CDR3, is EADIYQTPRYLVIGTGKKITLECSQTMGHDKMYWYQQDPGMELHLIHYSYGVNSTEKGDLSSESTVSRIRTEHFPLTLESARPSHTSQYLCASSDFKAGQSRANVLTFGAGSRLTVL.

The rearrangement uses TRBV5-8 and TRBJ2-2, with TRBD2 identical over 8 bases. Germline V gene sequence: CDR1 SGHTS, CDR2 YDEGEE. Trimming removed 3 bases from V and 1 base from J; junction bases left unmatched: 5. The CDR3 covers 16 residues. The DNA of the CDR3 is TGTGCCAGCAGCTCCAGACTAGCGAAGAACACCGGGGAGCTGTTTTTT. Translating gives CASSSRLAKNTGELFF.

The genes are TRBV18 and TRBJ2-6; 7 bases map to TRBD1. V lost 4 bases and J lost 1; bases outside the gene matches: 4. This CDR3 is 16 amino acids long. In germline, CDR1 is KGHSH, CDR2 LQKENI. CDR3 sequence (DNA): TGTGCCAGCTCACAGGGGGCAGGGTCTGGGGCCAACGTCCTGACTTTC. It is translated as CASSQGAGSGANVLTF.

The table lists this clone with a few counts. The V gene is TRBV30, the J gene TRBJ2-7; the match to TRBD1 covers 11 bases. After removal of 5 bases from V and 8 bases from J, the junction contained 8 bases not matched to a gene. CDR3 length: 13 residues. Germline V lookup: CDR1 GTSNPN, CDR2 SVGIG (reference sequence). The CDR3 coding sequence is TGTGCCTGGGGACCGGGACAGGGGGTAAAGCAGTACTTC. It encodes CAWGPGQGVKQYF.

In its sample, this clone was seen a few times. Other DNA sequences of this sample code for an identical CDR3. This chain connects TRBV9 to TRBJ1-1; 7 bases align to TRBD1. J gave up 0 bases and V 3 bases, and 5 bases lay outside the gene matches. Germline CDR1 and CDR2: SGDLS and YYNGEE. The length of the CDR3 is 15 residues. The CDR3 spells CASSATGALNTEAFF. The CDR3 bases are TGTGCCAGCAGCGCCACAGGGGCCTTGAACACTGAAGCTTTCTTT.

The rearrangement uses TRBV5-4 and TRBJ2-2; 7 bases match TRBD2. V lost 6 bases, J lost 2 bases, and 10 bases stayed unmatched. The CDR3 is 16 amino acids. Germline V gives CDR1 SGHNT, CDR2 YYREEE (reference sequence). In DNA, the CDR3 is TGTGCCAGCACGTTGGGGGGAGGGCACAACACCGGGGAGCTGTTTTTT. Residues: CASTLGGGHNTGELFF.

The genes are TRBV30 and TRBJ1-3; D unclear. The germline V gene has CDR1 GTSNPN and CDR2 SVGIG (reference sequence). Between the trimmed V and J ends, which lost 2 bases and 0 bases, there was a span of 5 bases. The CDR3 has 13 residues. The CDR3 DNA follows: TGTGCCTGGAGTACGTTCTCTGGAAACACCATATATTTT. As protein: CAWSTFSGNTIYF.